This TCR beta chain was obtained from a study of cytotoxic CD8 clonotypes in ibrutinib-treated CLL. Study summary: The patients comprised roughly 10 relapsed/refractory and 15 treatment-naive cases, around 18 IGHV unmutated. Response was recorded as partial in approximately 24 patients and complete in 2; at median 68 months, approximately 15 remained remitted and about twelve had progressed.

The germline V gene encodes CDR1 SQVTM and CDR2 ANQGSEA. Trimming stripped 5 bases from V and 7 bases from J, with 23 bases between. This CDR3 is built from 16 residues. The source of about 1.9 micrograms of genomic DNA for TCR beta libraries was cryopreserved PBMCs. Clones were sequenced by immunoSEQ multiplex PCR, and TCRdb holds only the in-frame ones, with some missing. The sample lists roughly 29,000 clones, less than 60% occurring once. The receptor's source is a human donor with chronic lymphocytic leukemia. The sample was PBMCs, taken before ibrutinib treatment. The rearrangement joins TRBV29-1 to TRBJ2-2, with D possibly being TRBD1 or TRBD2 (6 bases each). DNA of the CDR3: TGCAGCGTTCGGTCTCAGGGGCACTGGGGGGTCGGGGAGCTGTTTTTT. Its protein is CSVRSQGHWGVGELFF.